The T cell receptor beta chain described here comes from a study of blood T cell repertoires in COVID-19. Study-wide background: Acute and convalescent COVID-19 samples came from the United States, Italy and Spain.

The ends lost 5 bases at V and 2 bases at J; junction bases unmatched: 12. CDR3 length: 17 residues. CDR1 is SGHTA and CDR2 is FQGNSA in the germline V gene. One Seattle source followed patients from active infection through their disease course. In the authors' methods: Reference gene primer amplification gave estimated nucleated cell counts. Here immunoSEQ multiplex PCR was the method, and the copy in TCRdb shows in-frame clones only, minus some. Clone size and the V and J calls come from that table; the DNA yielded D and trimming. The repertoire holds approximately 100,000 clones, with roughly 89% as singletons.

Sequenced: peripheral blood. The rearrangement links TRBV7-2 to TRBJ2-7; 10 nucleotides match TRBD2. The source of this sequence is a human donor with COVID-19, enrolled during active disease. The donor label of this sample is uncertain. The CDR3 protein is CASSRWGRTSGTYEQYF. The CDR3 DNA sequence: TGTGCCAGCAGCCGCTGGGGAAGGACTAGCGGAACCTACGAGCAGTACTTC.